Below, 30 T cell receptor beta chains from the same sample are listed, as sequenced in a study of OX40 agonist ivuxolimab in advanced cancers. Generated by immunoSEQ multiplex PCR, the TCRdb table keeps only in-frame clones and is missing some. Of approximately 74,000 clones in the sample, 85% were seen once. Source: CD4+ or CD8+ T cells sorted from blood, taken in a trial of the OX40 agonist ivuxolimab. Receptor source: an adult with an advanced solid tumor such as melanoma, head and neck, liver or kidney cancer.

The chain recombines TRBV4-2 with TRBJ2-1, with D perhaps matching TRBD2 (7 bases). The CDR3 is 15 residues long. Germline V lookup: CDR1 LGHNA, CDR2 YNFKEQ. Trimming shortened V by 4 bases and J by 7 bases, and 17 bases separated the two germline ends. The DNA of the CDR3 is TGTGCCAGCAGCCCGTTAAGGGGGGGGAGGAATGAGCAGTTCTTC. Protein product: CASSPLRGGRNEQFF.

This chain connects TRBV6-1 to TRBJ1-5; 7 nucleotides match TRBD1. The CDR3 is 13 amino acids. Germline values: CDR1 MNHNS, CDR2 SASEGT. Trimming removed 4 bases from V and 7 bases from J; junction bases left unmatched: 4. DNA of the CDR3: TGTGCCAGCAGTGTACAGGGGAGCCAGCCCCAGCATTTT. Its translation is CASSVQGSQPQHF.

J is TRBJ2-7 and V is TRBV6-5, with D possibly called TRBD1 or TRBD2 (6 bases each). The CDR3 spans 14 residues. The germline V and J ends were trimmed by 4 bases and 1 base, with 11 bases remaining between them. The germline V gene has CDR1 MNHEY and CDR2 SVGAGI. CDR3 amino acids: CASSLQGGSYEQYF. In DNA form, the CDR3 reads TGTGCCAGCAGTTTACAGGGAGGATCCTACGAGCAGTACTTC.

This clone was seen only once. The CDR3 nucleotides read TGCGCCAGCAGCCAAGTAGGCACGGACAGGGGAATAGGAGCTTTCTTT. Residues: CASSQVGTDRGIGAFF. The chain is built from TRBV4-1 and TRBJ1-1; 9 bases align to TRBD1. The CDR3 loop spans 16 amino acids. Trimming removed 1 base from V and 10 bases from J; junction bases left unmatched: 13. Germline V CDR1 and CDR2: MGHRA, YSYEKL.

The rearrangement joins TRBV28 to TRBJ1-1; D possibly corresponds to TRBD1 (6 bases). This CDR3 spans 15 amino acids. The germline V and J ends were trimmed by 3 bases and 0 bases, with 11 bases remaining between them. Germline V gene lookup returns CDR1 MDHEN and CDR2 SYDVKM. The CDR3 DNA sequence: TGTGCCAGCAGTTTCGGGGGCCTCATGAACACTGAAGCTTTCTTT. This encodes CASSFGGLMNTEAFF.

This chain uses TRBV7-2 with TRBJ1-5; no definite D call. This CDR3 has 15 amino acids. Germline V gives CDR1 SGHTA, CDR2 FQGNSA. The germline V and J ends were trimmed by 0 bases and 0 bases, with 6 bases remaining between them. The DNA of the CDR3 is TGTGCCAGCAGCTTAGCAGGGAATAGCAATCAGCCCCAGCATTTT. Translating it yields CASSLAGNSNQPQHF.

CDR3 nucleotides: TGTGCCAGCAGCTTATCGTACAATGAGCAGTTCTTC. This translates into CASSLSYNEQFF. The genes are TRBV7-2 and TRBJ2-1; D is unresolved. Trimming removed 2 bases from V and 4 bases from J, with 3 bases in between. The CDR3 runs 12 residues. Per the germline V gene, CDR1 is SGHTA and CDR2 is FQGNSA.

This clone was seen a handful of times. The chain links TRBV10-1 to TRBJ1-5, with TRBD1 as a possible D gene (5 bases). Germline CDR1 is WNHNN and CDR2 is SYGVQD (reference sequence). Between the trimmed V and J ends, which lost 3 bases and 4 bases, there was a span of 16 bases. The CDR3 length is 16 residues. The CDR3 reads CASSEGASQDNQPQHF. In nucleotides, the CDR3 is TGCGCCAGCAGTGAAGGGGCCAGTCAGGATAATCAGCCCCAGCATTTT.

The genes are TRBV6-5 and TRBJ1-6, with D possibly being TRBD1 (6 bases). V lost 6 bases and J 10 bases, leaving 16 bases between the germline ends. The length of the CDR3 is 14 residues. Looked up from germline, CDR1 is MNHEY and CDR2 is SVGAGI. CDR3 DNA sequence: TGTGCCAGCAGATACGAGGGGGTCGGGTCACCCCTCCACTTT. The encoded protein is CASRYEGVGSPLHF.

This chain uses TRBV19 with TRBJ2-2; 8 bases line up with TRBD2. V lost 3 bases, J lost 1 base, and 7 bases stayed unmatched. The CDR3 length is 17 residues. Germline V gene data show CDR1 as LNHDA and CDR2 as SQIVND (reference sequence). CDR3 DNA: TGTGCCAGTAGTATTCCCCGTCGGGGGGGGAACACCGGGGAGCTGTTTTTT. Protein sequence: CASSIPRRGGNTGELFF.

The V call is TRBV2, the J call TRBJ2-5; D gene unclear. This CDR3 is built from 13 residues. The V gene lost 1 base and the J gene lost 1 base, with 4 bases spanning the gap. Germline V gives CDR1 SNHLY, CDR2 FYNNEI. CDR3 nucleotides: TGTGCCAGCAGTGAAGACACCCAAGAGACCCAGTACTTC. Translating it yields CASSEDTQETQYF.

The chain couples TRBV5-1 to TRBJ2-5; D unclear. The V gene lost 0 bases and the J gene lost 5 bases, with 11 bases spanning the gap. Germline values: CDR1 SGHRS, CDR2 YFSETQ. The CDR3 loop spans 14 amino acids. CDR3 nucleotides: TGCGCCAGCAGCTTGGCCTTTGCTGGCGAGACCCAGTACTTC. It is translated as CASSLAFAGETQYF.

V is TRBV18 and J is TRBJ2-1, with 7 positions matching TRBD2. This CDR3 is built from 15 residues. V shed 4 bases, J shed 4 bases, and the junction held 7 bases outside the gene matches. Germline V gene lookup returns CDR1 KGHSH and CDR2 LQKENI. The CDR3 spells CASSLSLAVYNEQFF. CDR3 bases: TGTGCCAGCTCACTCTCCCTAGCGGTTTACAATGAGCAGTTCTTC.

CDR3 in amino acids: CASSEQGFNEQFF. The CDR3 DNA sequence: TGTGCCAGCAGTGAACAGGGCTTCAATGAGCAGTTCTTC. This chain links TRBV2 with TRBJ2-1; tentative D call: TRBD1 (5 bases). CDR1 and CDR2 (germline): SNHLY, FYNNEI. The CDR3 is made up of 13 amino acids. Trimming took 2 bases from V and 6 from J, leaving 8 bases between them.

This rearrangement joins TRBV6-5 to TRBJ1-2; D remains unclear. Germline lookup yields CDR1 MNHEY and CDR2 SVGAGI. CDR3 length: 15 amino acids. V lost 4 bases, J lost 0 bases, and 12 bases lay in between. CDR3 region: CASSSPQRANYGYTF. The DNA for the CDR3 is TGTGCCAGCAGTTCTCCGCAGCGAGCTAACTATGGCTACACCTTC.

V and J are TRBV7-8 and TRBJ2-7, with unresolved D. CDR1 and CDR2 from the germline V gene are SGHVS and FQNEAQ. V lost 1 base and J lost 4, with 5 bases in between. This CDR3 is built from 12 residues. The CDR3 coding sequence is TGTGCCAGCAGCTTAGTCTGGTACGAGCAGTACTTC. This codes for CASSLVWYEQYF.

As DNA, the CDR3 is TGTGCCAGCAGCTCGCCGGGACAACCCATGGCCCAGCATTTT. It encodes CASSSPGQPMAQHF. The rearrangement uses TRBV7-2 and TRBJ1-5, with D maybe TRBD1 (6 bases). Trimming shortened V by 4 bases and J by 11 bases, and 18 bases separated the two germline ends. Looked up from germline, CDR1 is SGHTA and CDR2 is FQGNSA. The CDR3 totals 14 residues.

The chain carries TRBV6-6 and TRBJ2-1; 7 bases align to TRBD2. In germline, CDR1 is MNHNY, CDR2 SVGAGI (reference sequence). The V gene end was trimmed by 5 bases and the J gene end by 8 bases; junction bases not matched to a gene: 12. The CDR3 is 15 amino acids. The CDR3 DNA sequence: TGTGCCAGCAGTCCCTTGGGGGGAGGGTTCCATGAGCAGTTCTTC. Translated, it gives CASSPLGGGFHEQFF.

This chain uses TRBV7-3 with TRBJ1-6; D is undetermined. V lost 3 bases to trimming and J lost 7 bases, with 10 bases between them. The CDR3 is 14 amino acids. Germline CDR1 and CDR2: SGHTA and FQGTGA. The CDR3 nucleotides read TGTGCCAGCAGCTTTGGGCAGACAAATTCACCCCTCCACTTT. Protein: CASSFGQTNSPLHF.

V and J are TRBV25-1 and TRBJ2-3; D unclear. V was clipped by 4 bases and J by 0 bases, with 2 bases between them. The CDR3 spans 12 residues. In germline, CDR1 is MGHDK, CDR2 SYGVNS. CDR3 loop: CASSASTDTQYF. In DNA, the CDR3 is TGTGCCAGCAGTGCCAGCACAGATACGCAGTATTTT.

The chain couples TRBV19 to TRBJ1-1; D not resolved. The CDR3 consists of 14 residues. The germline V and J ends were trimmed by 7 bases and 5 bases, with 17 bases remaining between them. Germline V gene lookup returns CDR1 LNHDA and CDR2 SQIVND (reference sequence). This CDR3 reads CASIRLGVRTEAFF. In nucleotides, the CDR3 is TGTGCCAGTATCCGCCTCGGGGTACGGACTGAAGCTTTCTTT. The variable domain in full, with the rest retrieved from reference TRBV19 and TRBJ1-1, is DGGITQSPKYLFRKEGQNVTLSCEQNLNHDAMYWYRQDPGQGLRLIYYSQIVNDFQKGDIAEGYSVSREKKESFPLTVTSAQKNPTAFYLCASIRLGVRTEAFFGQGTRLTVV.

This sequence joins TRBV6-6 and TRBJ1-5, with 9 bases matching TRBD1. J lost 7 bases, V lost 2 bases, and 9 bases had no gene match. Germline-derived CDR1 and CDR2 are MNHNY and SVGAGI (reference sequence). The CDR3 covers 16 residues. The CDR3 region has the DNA TGTGCCAGCAGTTACCCGAGACAGGGGGTGGACCAGCCCCAGCATTTT. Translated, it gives CASSYPRQGVDQPQHF.

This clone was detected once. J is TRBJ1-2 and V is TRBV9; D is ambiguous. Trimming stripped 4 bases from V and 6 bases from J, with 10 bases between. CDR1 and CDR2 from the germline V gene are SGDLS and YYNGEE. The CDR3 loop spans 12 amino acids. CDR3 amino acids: CASSLRDDGYTF. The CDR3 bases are TGTGCCAGCAGCTTGAGGGATGATGGCTACACCTTC.

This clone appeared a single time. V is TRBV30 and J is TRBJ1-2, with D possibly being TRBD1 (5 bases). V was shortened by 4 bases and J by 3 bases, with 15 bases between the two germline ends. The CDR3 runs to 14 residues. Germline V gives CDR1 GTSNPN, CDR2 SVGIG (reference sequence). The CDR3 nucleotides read TGTGCCTGGATACTACAGGCAGGGCACTATGGCTACACCTTC. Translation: CAWILQAGHYGYTF. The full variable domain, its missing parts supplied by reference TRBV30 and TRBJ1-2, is SQTIHQWPATLVQPVGSPLSLECTVEGTSNPNLYWYRQAAGRGLQLLFYSVGIGQISSEVPQNLSASRPQDRQFILSSKKLLLSDSGFYLCAWILQAGHYGYTFGSGTRLTVV.

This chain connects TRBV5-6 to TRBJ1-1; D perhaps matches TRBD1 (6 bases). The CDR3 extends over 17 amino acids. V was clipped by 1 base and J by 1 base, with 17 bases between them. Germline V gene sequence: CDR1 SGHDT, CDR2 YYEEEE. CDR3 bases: TGTGCCAGCAGCTTGTTGGGGGGCCCGATTCCGAACACTGAAGCTTTCTTT. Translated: CASSLLGGPIPNTEAFF.

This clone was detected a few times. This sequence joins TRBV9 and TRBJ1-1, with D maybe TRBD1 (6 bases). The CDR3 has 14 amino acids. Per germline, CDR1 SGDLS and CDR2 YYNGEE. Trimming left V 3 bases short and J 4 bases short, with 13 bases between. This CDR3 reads CASSALQGLTEAFF. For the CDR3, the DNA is TGTGCCAGCAGCGCATTACAGGGACTCACTGAAGCTTTCTTT.

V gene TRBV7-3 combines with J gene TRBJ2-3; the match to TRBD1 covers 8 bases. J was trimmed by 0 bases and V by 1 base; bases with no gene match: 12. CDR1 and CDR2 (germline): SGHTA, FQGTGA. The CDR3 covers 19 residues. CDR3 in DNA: TGTGCCAGCAGCTTAAAAGCCACAGGGGGTTTATCTAGCACAGATACGCAGTATTTT. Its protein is CASSLKATGGLSSTDTQYF.

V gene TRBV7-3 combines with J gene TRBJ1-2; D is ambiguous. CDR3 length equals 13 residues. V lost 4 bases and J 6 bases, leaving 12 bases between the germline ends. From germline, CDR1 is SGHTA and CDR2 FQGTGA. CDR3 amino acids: CASSSNGRDGYTF. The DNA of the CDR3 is TGTGCCAGCAGCTCAAATGGGCGTGATGGCTACACCTTC.

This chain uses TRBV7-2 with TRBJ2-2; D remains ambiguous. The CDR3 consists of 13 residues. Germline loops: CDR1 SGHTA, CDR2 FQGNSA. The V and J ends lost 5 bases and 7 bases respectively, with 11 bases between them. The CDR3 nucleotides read TGTGCCAGCAGCCTTAGACTGGGCGGGGAGCTGTTTTTT. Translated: CASSLRLGGELFF.

In DNA, the CDR3 is TGTGCCAGCAGCCCCCCTCTTCGTCTAAGCGGGGCGCGGGAGCAGTACTTC. Translated, it gives CASSPPLRLSGAREQYF. The V and J genes are TRBV7-8 and TRBJ2-7; 7 nucleotides agree with TRBD2. CDR3 length equals 17 residues. With 5 bases clipped from V and 7 bases from J, the junction kept 20 bases outside the gene matches. In germline, CDR1 is SGHVS, CDR2 FQNEAQ.